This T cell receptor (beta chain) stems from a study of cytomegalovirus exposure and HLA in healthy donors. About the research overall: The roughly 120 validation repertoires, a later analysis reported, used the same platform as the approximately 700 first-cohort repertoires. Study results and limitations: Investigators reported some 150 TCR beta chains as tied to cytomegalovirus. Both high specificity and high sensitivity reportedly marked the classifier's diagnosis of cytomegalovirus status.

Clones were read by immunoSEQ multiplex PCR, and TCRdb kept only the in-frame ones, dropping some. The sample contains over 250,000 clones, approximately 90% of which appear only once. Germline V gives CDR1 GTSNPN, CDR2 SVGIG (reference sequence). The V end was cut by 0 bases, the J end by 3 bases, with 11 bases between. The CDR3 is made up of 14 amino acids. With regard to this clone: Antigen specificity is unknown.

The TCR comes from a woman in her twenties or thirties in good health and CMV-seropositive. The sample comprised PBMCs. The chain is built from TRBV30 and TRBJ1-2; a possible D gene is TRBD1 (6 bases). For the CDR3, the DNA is TGTGCCTGGAGTGTACAGGGACCTTACTATGGCTACACCTTC. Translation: CAWSVQGPYYGYTF.